One and the same sample provided the 19 T cell receptor beta chains below, sequenced in a study of T cell responses to AZD1222 COVID-19 vaccine. Here immunoSEQ multiplex PCR was the method, and the copy in TCRdb shows in-frame clones only, minus some. The sample shows roughly 99,000 clones, about nine tenths of them seen only once. The sample consisted of peripheral blood, taken 28 days after the second AZD1222 dose. The receptors come from an adult who received the AZD1222 COVID-19 vaccine.

In its sample, this clone was seen a few times. V gene TRBV6-1 combines with J gene TRBJ1-1; D gene ambiguous. Trimming shortened V by 2 bases and J by 1 base, and 5 bases separated the two germline ends. The CDR3 contains 13 residues. Germline V CDR1 and CDR2: MNHNS, SASEGT. CDR3 residues: CASSEKENTEAFF. CDR3 bases: TGTGCCAGCAGTGAAAAGGAGAACACTGAAGCTTTCTTT.

CDR3 sequence (DNA): TGTGCCAGCAGCACAGGGTGGGATCAGCCCCAGCATTTT. As protein: CASSTGWDQPQHF. The rearrangement joins TRBV19 to TRBJ1-5, with D perhaps TRBD1 (6 bases). The CDR3 runs to 13 residues. The V end was cut by 9 bases, the J end by 5 bases, with 14 bases between. Germline CDR1 LNHDA, CDR2 SQIVND (reference sequence).

The rearrangement uses TRBV15 and TRBJ2-7, with a tentative D call TRBD1 (6 bases). Germline CDR1 is LNHNV and CDR2 is YYDKDF (reference sequence). The CDR3 is made up of 16 amino acids. The germline V and J ends were trimmed by 3 bases and 0 bases, with 15 bases remaining between them. This CDR3 is CATSSPRQVSSYEQYF. In DNA, the CDR3 is TGTGCCACCAGCAGTCCCCGACAGGTCAGCTCCTACGAGCAGTACTTC.

The genes are TRBV12-5 and TRBJ2-2; 11 positions match TRBD1. The CDR3 is 17 amino acids. Germline CDR1 reads LGHNT; CDR2 reads FRNRAP. After removal of 7 bases from V and 6 bases from J, the junction contained 13 bases not matched to a gene. The CDR3 DNA follows: TGTGCTAGTGATCGACCGGGACAGGGGGACGTGTCCGGGGAGCTGTTTTTT. This gives the protein CASDRPGQGDVSGELFF.

The chain couples TRBV28 to TRBJ1-4, with D hard to call. The germline CDR1 and CDR2 sequences are MDHEN and SYDVKM. Trimming removed 7 bases from V and 7 bases from J, with 13 bases in between. The CDR3 contains 13 residues. The CDR3 bases are TGTGCCAGCAATTTCGCGCCCGGTGAAAAACTGTTTTTT. Protein product: CASNFAPGEKLFF.

This chain connects TRBV5-6 to TRBJ1-5, with D unclear. Looked up from germline, CDR1 is SGHDT and CDR2 is YYEEEE. This CDR3 comprises 13 residues. With 0 bases removed from V and 7 bases from J, the gap between germline ends came to 8 bases. The DNA of the CDR3 is TGTGCCAGCAGCTTGGCCTCAGGCCAGCCCCAGCATTTT. Protein: CASSLASGQPQHF.

A note on this clone: One junction end disagrees with the germline gene, perhaps due to a read error. The V call is TRBV7-9, the J call TRBJ1-1; 7 bases line up with TRBD1. Looked up from germline, CDR1 is SEHNR and CDR2 is FQNEAQ (reference sequence). This CDR3 has 18 amino acids. The CDR3, as DNA: TGTGCCAGCAGGTTAGTAGGATCCGGGACAGACATCAACACTGAAGCTTTCTTT. Its translation is CASRLVGSGTDINTEAFF.

The V and J genes are TRBV4-1 and TRBJ2-7; weak D call: TRBD2 (6 bases). V lost 5 bases, J lost 2 bases, and 25 bases lay in between. Looked up from germline, CDR1 is MGHRA and CDR2 is YSYEKL. CDR3 length: 18 residues. Written as DNA, the CDR3 is TGCGCCAGCAGCGGTTTAATGAGGGGCGGGATCACCACCTACGAGCAGTACTTC. As protein: CASSGLMRGGITTYEQYF.

The rearrangement uses TRBV10-1 and TRBJ2-3, with D perhaps matching TRBD2 (5 bases). CDR1 is WNHNN and CDR2 is SYGVQD in the germline V gene (reference sequence). V dropped 2 bases and J dropped 7 bases, with 7 bases sitting between them. The CDR3 loop spans 12 amino acids. CDR3 sequence reads: CASSEGLYTQYF. The CDR3 DNA sequence: TGCGCCAGCAGTGAGGGACTTTATACGCAGTATTTT.

On this clone: One junction end disagrees with the germline gene, perhaps due to a read error. The chain recombines TRBV2 with TRBJ1-2; 8 nucleotides line up with TRBD1. The CDR3 is 15 amino acids. Germline CDR1 is SNHLY and CDR2 is FYNNEI. Written as DNA, the CDR3 is TGTGCCAGAAGTGTGGACAGGGCAGCTAACTATGGCTACACCTTC. Its protein is CARSVDRAANYGYTF.

The chain joins TRBV7-2 to TRBJ2-3; 11 nucleotides agree with TRBD2. Germline V gene data show CDR1 as SGHTA and CDR2 as FQGNSA. The CDR3 is 14 residues long. J lost 7 bases, V lost 4 bases, and 4 bases had no gene match. The CDR3 sequence is CASSSGLAENTQYF. In DNA, the CDR3 is TGTGCCAGCAGCTCGGGACTAGCGGAAAATACGCAGTATTTT.

The V call is TRBV3-1 (or the pseudogene TRBV3-2), the J call TRBJ2-7; D gene uncertain. Germline CDR1 is LGHDT and CDR2 is YNNKEL (reference sequence). This CDR3 is 13 amino acids long. V shed 0 bases and J shed 4 bases, with 7 bases lying between them. The CDR3 DNA sequence: TGTGCCAGCAGCCAAGATCCGCAGTACGAGCAGTACTTC. It codes for CASSQDPQYEQYF.

V gene TRBV11-3 combines with J gene TRBJ2-5, with 8 bases lining up with TRBD1. V dropped 1 base and J dropped 7; count of bases not matched to a gene: 8. Germline V gene data show CDR1 as SGHNT and CDR2 as YENEEA. There are 15 residues in the CDR3. CDR3 coding DNA: TGTGCCAGCAGCTTAGGGGGACAGGACCTTGGGACCCAGTACTTC. This codes for CASSLGGQDLGTQYF. Together with reference TRBV11-3 and TRBJ2-5, the CDR3 gives the full variable domain: EAGVVQSPRYKIIEKKQPVAFWCNPISGHNTLYWYLQNLGQGPELLIRYENEEAVDDSQLPKDRFSAERLKGVDSTLKIQPAELGDSAVYLCASSLGGQDLGTQYFGPGTRLLVL.

The CDR3 coding sequence is TGTGCCAGCAGCTTGTCTGGCGGGAGAGGGGATGAGCAGTTCTTC. Translation gives CASSLSGGRGDEQFF. This chain connects TRBV5-4 to TRBJ2-1; TRBD2 aligns across 7 bases. V dropped 1 base and J dropped 8; count of bases not matched to a gene: 9. The CDR3 runs 15 residues. Germline V gives CDR1 SGHNT, CDR2 YYREEE (reference sequence).

The gene calls are TRBV28 and TRBJ2-7; either TRBD1 or TRBD2 may fit D (5 bases each). CDR1 and CDR2 from the germline V gene are MDHEN and SYDVKM. This CDR3 region has 14 residues. Trimming took off 7 bases at V and 3 bases at J, with 16 bases between the two ends. The CDR3 sequence: CASTSGLGRYEQYF. The CDR3, as DNA: TGTGCCAGCACCAGCGGACTGGGGCGCTACGAGCAGTACTTC.

The V call is TRBV7-3, the J call TRBJ2-6, with D perhaps TRBD1 (7 bases). Trimming shortened V by 4 bases and J by 1 base, and 17 bases separated the two germline ends. The CDR3 length is 18 residues. Germline loops: CDR1 SGHTA, CDR2 FQGTGA. The CDR3 here is CASSSQAGGGSGANVLTF. DNA of the CDR3: TGTGCCAGCAGCTCCCAGGCAGGGGGAGGTTCTGGGGCCAACGTCCTGACTTTC.

This rearrangement joins TRBV6-5 to TRBJ1-6; a weak D match, TRBD1 (6 bases). Trimming stripped 5 bases from V and 5 bases from J, with 10 bases between. Germline lookup yields CDR1 MNHEY and CDR2 SVGAGI. The CDR3 sequence is 14 residues long. CDR3 in amino acids: CASSLDSNNSPLHF. In DNA form, the CDR3 reads TGTGCCAGCAGTCTGGACAGTAATAATTCACCCCTCCACTTT.

The genes are TRBV5-1 and TRBJ2-1; 7 bases agree with TRBD1. Unmatched junction bases numbered 7, after V lost 0 bases and J lost 7 bases. Germline V gene sequence: CDR1 SGHRS, CDR2 YFSETQ. The length of the CDR3 is 15 residues. The CDR3 region is CASSLEWTGRNEQFF. As DNA, the CDR3 is TGCGCCAGCAGCTTGGAATGGACAGGCCGTAATGAGCAGTTCTTC.

CDR3 residues: CASRETGGTPNEKLFF. CDR3 in DNA: TGTGCCAGCAGGGAGACAGGGGGCACTCCTAATGAAAAACTGTTTTTT. The chain employs TRBV2 and TRBJ1-4, with TRBD1 matching 10 bases. Germline V gene sequence: CDR1 SNHLY, CDR2 FYNNEI. The CDR3 has 16 residues. Trimming cost V 6 bases and J 3 bases; bases outside gene matches: 7.